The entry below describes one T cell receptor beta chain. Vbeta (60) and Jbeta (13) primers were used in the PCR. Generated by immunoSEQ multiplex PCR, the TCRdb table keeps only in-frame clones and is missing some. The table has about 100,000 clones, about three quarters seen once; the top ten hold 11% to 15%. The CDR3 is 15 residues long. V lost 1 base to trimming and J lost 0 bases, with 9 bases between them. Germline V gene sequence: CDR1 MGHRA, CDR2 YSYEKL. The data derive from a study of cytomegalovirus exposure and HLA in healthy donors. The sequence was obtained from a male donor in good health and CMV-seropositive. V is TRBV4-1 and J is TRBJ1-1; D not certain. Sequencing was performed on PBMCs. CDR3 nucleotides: TGCGCCAGCAGCCAAGTTCCGGGATTGAACACTGAAGCTTTCTTT. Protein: CASSQVPGLNTEAFF.